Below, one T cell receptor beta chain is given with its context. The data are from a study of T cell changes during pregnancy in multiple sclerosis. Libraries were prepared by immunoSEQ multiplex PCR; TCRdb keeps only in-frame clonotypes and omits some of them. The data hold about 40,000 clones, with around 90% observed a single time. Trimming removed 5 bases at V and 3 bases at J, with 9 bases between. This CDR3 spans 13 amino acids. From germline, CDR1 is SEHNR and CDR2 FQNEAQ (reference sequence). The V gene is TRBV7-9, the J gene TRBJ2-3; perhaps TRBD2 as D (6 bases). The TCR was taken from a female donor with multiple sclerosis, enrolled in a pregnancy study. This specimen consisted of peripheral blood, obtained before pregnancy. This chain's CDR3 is CASSSAGTDTQYF. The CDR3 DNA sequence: TGTGCCAGCAGCAGCGCGGGGACAGATACGCAGTATTTT.